This T cell receptor beta chain is drawn from a study of blood T cell repertoires in COVID-19. TCRdb's copy holds only in-frame clones and misses some; the assay was immunoSEQ multiplex PCR. Of 150,000 to 200,000 clones listed, around nine tenths are singletons. This CDR3 is built from 14 residues. Per the germline V gene, CDR1 is SNHLY and CDR2 is FYNNEI. V lost 9 bases to trimming and J lost 2 bases; unmatched junction nucleotides: 7. The J gene is TRBJ1-5, the V gene TRBV2, with 7 bases fitting TRBD1. The clonotype originates from a woman aged 70-85 years with COVID-19, enrolled during active disease. Sequenced material: peripheral blood. The CDR3 DNA reads as TGTGCCAGTAACAGGGGTTTGGGCAATCAGCCCCAGCATTTT. It encodes CASNRGLGNQPQHF.